What follows describes a single T cell receptor (beta chain). Its matching antigen is unknown. The data belong to a study of OX40 agonist ivuxolimab in advanced cancers. Trimming took 7 bases from V and 12 from J; bases not matched to a gene: 21. The CDR3 covers 15 residues. The germline V gene has CDR1 SGHVS and CDR2 FQNEAQ. The assay was immunoSEQ multiplex PCR, and TCRdb's table has in-frame clones only and misses some. The table shows about 74,000 clones, with approximately 81% occurring only once. Systemic immunosuppression or autoimmune disease history was grounds to exclude patients. General study points: It was not determined which antigens were specifically recognized by the peripheral T cells that had undergone clonal expansion. There was clonal expansion of CD4+ and CD8+ blood T cells by week 6 at 0.1 to 3.0 mg/kg. The mean number of expanded clones was higher in CD8+ T cells than in CD4+.

The sequence was collected from an adult with an advanced solid tumor such as melanoma, head and neck, liver or kidney cancer. This chain connects TRBV7-8 to TRBJ2-7, with 7 bases identical to TRBD1. Material: CD4+ or CD8+ T cells sorted from blood, obtained in a trial of the OX40 agonist ivuxolimab. CDR3 in amino acids: CASTFEQGTKALLYF. CDR3 nucleotide sequence: TGTGCCAGCACCTTCGAACAGGGGACGAAGGCTCTATTGTACTTC.